This section outlines one TCR beta chain sequence together with its context. Clones were sequenced by immunoSEQ multiplex PCR, and TCRdb holds only the in-frame ones, with some missing. The sample contains over 55,000 clones, over 60% of which appear only once. The sample is drawn from a study of T cell responses to AZD1222 COVID-19 vaccine. Germline V gene lookup returns CDR1 LGHNA and CDR2 YSLEER. Trimming removed 0 bases at V and 3 bases at J, with 12 bases between. CDR3 length: 15 amino acids. The chain combines TRBV4-3 with TRBJ2-7; D is possibly TRBD1 or TRBD2 (5 bases each). This TCR was sampled from an adult who received the AZD1222 COVID-19 vaccine. Sequencing used peripheral blood, obtained 28 days after the second AZD1222 dose. CDR3 bases: TGCGCCAGCAGCCAAGACCGTTCGGGGCTCTACGAGCAGTACTTC. Translation: CASSQDRSGLYEQYF.